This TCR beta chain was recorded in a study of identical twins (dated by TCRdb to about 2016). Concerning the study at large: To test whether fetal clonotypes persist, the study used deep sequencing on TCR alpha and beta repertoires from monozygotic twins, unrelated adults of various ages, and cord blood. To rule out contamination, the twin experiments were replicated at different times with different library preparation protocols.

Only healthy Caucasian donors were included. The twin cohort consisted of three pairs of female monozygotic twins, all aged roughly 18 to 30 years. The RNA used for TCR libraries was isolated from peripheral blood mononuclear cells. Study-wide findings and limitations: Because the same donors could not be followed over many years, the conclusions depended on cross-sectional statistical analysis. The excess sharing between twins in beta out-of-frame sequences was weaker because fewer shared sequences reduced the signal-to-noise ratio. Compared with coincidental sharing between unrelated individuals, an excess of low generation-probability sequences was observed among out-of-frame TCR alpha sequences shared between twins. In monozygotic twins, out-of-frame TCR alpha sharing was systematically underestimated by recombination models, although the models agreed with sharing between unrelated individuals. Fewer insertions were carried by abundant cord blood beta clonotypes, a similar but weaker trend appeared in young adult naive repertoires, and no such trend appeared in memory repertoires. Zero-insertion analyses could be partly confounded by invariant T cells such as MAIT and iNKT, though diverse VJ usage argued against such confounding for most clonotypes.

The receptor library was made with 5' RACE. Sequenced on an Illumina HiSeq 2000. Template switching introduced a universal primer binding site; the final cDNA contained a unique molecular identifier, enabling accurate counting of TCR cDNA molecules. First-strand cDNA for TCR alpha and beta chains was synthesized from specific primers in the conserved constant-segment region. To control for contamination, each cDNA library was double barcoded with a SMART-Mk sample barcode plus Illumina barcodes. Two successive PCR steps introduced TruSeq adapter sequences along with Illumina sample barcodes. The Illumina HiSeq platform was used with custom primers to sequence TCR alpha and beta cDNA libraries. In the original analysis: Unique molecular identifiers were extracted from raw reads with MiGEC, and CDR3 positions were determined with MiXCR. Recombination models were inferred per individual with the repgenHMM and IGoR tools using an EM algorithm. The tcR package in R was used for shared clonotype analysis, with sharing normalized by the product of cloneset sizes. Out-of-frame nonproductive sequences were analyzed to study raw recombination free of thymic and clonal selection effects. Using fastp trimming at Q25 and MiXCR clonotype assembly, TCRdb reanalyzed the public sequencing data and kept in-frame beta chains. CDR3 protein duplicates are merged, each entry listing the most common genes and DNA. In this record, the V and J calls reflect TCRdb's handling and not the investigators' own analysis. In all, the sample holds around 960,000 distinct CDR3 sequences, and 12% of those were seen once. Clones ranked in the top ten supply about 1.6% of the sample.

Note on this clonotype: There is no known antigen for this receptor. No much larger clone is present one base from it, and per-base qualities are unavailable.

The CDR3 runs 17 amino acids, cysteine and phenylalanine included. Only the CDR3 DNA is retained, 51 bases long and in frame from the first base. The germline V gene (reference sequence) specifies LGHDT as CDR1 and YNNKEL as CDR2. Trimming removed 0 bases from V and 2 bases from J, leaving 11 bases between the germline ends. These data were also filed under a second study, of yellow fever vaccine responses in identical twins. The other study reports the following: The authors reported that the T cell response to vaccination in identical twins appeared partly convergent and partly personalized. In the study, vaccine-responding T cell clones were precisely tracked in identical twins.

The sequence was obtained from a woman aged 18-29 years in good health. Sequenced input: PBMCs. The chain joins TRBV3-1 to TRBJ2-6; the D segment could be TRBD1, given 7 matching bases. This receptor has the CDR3 CASSQEFRGAGANVLTF. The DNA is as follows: TGTGCCAGCAGCCAAGAGTTCAGGGGGGCTGGGGCCAACGTCCTGACTTTC.